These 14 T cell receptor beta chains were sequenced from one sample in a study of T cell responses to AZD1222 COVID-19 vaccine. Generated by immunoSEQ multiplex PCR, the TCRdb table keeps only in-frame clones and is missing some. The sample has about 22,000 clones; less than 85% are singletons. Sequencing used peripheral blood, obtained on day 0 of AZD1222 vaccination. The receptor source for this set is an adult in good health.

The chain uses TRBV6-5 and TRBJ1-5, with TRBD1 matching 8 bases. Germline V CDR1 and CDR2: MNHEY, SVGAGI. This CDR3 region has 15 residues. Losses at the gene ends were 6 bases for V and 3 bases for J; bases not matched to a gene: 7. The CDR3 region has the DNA TGTGCCAGCAGCGTCGGGACAGGTGCCAATCAGCCCCAGCATTTT. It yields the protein CASSVGTGANQPQHF.

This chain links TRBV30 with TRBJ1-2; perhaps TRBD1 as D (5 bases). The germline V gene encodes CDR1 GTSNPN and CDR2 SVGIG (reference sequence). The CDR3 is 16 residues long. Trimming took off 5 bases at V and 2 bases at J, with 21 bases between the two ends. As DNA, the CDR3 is TGTGCCTGGTGGGGAGCGAAGGGGCAGGCAAACTATGGCTACACCTTC. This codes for CAWWGAKGQANYGYTF.

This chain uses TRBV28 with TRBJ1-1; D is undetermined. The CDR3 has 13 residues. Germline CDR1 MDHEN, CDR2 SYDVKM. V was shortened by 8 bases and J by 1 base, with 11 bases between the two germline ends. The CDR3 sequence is CASSYLGNTEAFF. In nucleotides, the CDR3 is TGTGCCAGCTCGTACTTAGGGAACACTGAAGCTTTCTTT.

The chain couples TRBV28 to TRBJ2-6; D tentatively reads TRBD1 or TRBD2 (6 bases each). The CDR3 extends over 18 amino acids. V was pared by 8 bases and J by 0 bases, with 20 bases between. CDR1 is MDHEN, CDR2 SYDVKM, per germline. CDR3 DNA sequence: TGTGCCAGCCGTGTGTCCGGGGGCAGGGGCTCTGGGGCCAACGTCCTGACTTTC. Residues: CASRVSGGRGSGANVLTF.

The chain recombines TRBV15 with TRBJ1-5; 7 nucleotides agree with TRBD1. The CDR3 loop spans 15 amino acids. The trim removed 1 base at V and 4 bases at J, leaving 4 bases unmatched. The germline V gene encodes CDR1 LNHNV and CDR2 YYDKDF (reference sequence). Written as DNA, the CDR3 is TGTGCCACCAGCAGAGGAGGGGGCAGGAATCAGCCCCAGCATTTT. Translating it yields CATSRGGGRNQPQHF. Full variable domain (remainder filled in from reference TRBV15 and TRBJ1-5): DAMVIQNPRYQVTQFGKPVTLSCSQTLNHNVMYWYQQKSSQAPKLLFHYYDKDFNNEADTPDNFQSRRPNTSFCFLDIRSPGLGDTAMYLCATSRGGGRNQPQHFGDGTRLSIL.

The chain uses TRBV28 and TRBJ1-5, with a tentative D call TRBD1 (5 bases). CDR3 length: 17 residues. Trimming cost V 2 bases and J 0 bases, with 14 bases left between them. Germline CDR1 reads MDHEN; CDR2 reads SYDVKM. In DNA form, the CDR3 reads TGTGCCAGCAGTTTAGGAACCGGGGCCTATAGCAATCAGCCCCAGCATTTT. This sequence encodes CASSLGTGAYSNQPQHF.

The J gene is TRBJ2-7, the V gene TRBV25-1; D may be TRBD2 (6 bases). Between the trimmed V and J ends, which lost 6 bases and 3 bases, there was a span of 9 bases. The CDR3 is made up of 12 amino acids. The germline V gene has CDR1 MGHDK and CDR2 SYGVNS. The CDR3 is CASSWGDYEQYF. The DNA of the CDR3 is TGTGCCAGCAGCTGGGGGGACTACGAGCAGTACTTC.

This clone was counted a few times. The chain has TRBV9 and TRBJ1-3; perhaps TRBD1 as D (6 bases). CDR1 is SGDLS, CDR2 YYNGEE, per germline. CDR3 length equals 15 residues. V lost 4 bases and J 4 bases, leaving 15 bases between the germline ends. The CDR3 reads CASSLSGGAGNTIYF. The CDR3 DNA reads TGTGCCAGCAGCCTCTCCGGGGGGGCCGGAAACACCATATATTTT.

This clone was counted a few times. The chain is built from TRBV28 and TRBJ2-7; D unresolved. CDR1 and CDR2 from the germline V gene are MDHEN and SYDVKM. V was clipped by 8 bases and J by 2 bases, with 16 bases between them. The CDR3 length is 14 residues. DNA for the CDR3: TGTGCCAGCCTACCCCTAGTACACGCCTACGAGCAGTACTTC. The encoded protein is CASLPLVHAYEQYF.

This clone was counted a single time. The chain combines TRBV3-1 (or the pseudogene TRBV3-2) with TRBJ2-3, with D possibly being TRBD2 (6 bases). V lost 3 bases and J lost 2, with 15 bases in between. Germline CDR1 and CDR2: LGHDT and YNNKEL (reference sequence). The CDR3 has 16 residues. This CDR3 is CASSHGASAVTDTQYF. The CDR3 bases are TGTGCCAGCAGCCACGGGGCTAGCGCGGTCACAGATACGCAGTATTTT.

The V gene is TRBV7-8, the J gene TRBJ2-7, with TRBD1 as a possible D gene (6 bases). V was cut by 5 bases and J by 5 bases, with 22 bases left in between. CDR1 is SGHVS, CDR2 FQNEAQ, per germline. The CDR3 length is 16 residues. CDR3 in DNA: TGTGCCAGCAGCCCACAACGGGGCAGGGGAACCGACGAGCAGTACTTC. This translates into CASSPQRGRGTDEQYF.

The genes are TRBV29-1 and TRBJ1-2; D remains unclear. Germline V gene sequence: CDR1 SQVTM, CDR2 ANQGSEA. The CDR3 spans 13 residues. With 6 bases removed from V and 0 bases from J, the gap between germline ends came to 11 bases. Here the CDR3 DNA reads TGCAGCGTCCACAGAGAATCTAACTATGGCTACACCTTC. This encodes CSVHRESNYGYTF.

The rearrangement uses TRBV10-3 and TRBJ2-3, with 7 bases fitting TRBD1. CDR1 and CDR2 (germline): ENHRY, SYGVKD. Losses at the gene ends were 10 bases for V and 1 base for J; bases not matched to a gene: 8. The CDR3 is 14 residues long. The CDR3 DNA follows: TGTGCCACTCACGGGGACAGTGGCACAGATACGCAGTATTTT. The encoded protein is CATHGDSGTDTQYF.

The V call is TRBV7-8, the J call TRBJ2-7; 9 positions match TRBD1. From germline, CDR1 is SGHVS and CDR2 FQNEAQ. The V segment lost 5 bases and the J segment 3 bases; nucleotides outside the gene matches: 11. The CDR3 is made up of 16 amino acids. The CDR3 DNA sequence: TGTGCCAGCAGCATTCTACAGGGGGCAGGTGTCTACGAGCAGTACTTC. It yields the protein CASSILQGAGVYEQYF.